This TCR beta chain was captured by sequencing in a study of T-cell memory formation after mild COVID-19. CDR3 length: 15 amino acids. Germline V CDR1 and CDR2: SGHRS, YFSETQ. Trimming at V came to 4 bases and at J to 3 bases, leaving 8 bases not matched to a gene. Researchers used 5'RACE with constant-segment primers to make TCR alpha and TCR beta cDNA libraries that carry sample barcodes and UMIs. One entry per CDR3 protein, called by TCRdb with MiXCR from the 5' RACE reads. Of roughly 620,000 distinct CDR3 sequences listed, over 15% were seen once; the top ten hold approximately 12%. Sequenced material: PBMCs or a T cell subset sorted from them (not recorded which). The V and J genes are TRBV5-1 and TRBJ2-7, with 9 bases aligning to TRBD1. The sequence was obtained from an adult woman who had mild COVID-19 (a few samples of this study predate the infection). Cell type and time point are not known. CDR3 sequence (DNA): TGCGCCAGCAGCAGGGAGGGACAGGGTGTCTACGAGCAGTACTTC. This encodes CASSREGQGVYEQYF.